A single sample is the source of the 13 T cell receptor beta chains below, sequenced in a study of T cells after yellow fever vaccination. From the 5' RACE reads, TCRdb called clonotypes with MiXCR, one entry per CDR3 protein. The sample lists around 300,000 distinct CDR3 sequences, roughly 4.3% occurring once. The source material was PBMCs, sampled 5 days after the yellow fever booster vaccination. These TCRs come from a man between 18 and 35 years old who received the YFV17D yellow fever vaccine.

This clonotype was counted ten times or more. CDR3 DNA: TGCGCCAGCAGCTTGGAAGGCAGGGGGATCGGAGACTATGGCTACACCTTC. It specifies CASSLEGRGIGDYGYTF. V gene TRBV5-1 combines with J gene TRBJ1-2, with TRBD1 matching 7 bases. The CDR3 has 17 amino acids. The junction had 11 bases not matched to a gene; V was cut back by 0 bases and J by 3 bases. The V gene's germline CDR1 is SGHRS and CDR2 YFSETQ. The full variable domain, rest sourced from reference TRBV5-1 and TRBJ1-2, is KAGVTQTPRYLIKTRGQQVTLSCSPISGHRSVSWYQQTPGQGLQFLFEYFSETQRNKGNFPGRFSGRQFSNSRSEMNVSTLELGDSALYLCASSLEGRGIGDYGYTFGSGTRLTVV.

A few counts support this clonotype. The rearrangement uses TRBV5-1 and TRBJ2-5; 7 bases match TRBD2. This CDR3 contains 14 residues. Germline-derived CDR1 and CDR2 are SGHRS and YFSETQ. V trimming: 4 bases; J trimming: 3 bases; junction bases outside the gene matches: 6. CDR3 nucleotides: TGCGCCAGCAGCGTACTAGCGACCGAAGAGACCCAGTACTTC. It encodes CASSVLATEETQYF.

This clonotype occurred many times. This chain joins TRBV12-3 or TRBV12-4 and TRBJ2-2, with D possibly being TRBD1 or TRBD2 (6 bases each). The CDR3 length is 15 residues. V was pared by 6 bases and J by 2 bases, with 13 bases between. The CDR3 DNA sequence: TGTGCCAGCAGCCACCGGGGGCCAAACACCGGGGAGCTGTTTTTT. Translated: CASSHRGPNTGELFF.

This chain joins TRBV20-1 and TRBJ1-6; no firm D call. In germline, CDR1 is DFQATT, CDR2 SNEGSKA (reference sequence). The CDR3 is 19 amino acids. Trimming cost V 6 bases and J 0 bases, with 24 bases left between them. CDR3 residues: CSADPDKRTASSYNSPLHF. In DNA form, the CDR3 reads TGCAGTGCCGACCCAGATAAAAGGACGGCTAGCTCCTATAATTCACCCCTCCACTTT.

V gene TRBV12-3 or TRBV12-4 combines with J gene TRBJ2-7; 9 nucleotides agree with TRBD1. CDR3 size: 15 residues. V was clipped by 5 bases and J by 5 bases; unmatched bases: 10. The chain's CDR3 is CASSPDRGGVDEQYF. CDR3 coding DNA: TGTGCCAGCAGTCCCGACAGGGGGGGGGTTGACGAGCAGTACTTC.

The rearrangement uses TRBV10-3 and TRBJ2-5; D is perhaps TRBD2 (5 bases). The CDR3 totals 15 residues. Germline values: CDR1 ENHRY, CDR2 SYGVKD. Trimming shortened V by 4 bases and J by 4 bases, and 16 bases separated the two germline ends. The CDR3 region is CAISVIKVGRETQYF. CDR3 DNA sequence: TGTGCCATCAGTGTTATTAAGGTGGGGAGAGAGACCCAGTACTTC.

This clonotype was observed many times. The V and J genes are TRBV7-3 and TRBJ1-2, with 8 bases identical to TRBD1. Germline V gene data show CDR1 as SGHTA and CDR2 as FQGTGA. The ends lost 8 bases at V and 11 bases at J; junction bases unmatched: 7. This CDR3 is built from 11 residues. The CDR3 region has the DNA TGTGCCAGCGGAGACAGGGGCCCATACACCTTC. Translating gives CASGDRGPYTF.

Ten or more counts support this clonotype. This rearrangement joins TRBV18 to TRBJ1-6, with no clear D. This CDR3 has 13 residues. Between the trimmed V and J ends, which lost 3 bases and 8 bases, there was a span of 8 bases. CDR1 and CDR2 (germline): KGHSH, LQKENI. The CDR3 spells CASSPGLDSPLHF. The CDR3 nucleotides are TGTGCCAGCTCACCCGGGCTAGATTCACCCCTCCACTTT.

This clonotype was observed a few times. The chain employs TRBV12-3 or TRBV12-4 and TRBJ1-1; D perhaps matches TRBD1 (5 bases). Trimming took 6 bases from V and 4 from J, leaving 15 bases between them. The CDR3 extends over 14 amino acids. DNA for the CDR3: TGTGCCAGCAGATCAGGACACGGGGCCACTGAAGCTTTCTTT. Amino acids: CASRSGHGATEAFF.

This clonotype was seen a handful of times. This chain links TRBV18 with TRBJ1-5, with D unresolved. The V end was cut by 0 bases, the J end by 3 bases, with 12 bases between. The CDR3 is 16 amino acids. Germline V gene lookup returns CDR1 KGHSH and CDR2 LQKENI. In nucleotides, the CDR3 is TGTGCCAGCTCACCACCGACGGGAAAGGCCAATCAGCCCCAGCATTTT. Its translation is CASSPPTGKANQPQHF.

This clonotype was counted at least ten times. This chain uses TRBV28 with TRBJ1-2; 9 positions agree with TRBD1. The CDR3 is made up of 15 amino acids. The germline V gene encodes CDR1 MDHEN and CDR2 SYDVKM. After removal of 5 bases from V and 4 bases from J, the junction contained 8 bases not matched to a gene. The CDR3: CASSRPGTGIYGYTF. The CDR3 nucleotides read TGTGCCAGCAGTCGTCCCGGGACAGGGATCTATGGCTACACCTTC.

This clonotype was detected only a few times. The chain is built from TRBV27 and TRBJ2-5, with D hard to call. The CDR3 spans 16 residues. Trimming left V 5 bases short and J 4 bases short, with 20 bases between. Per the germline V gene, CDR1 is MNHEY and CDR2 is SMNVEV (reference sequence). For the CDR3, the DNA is TGTGCCAGCAGTCACCGACGGATTTCTACTATAGAGACCCAGTACTTC. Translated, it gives CASSHRRISTIETQYF.

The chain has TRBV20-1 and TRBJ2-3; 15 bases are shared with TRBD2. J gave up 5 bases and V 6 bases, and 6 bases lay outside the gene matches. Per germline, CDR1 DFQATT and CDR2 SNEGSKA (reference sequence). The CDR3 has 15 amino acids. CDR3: CSAGLAGGPGDTQYF. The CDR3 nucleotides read TGCAGTGCCGGACTAGCGGGGGGGCCCGGAGATACGCAGTATTTT.